This T cell receptor beta chain appears in the sequencing data of a study of cytomegalovirus exposure and HLA in healthy donors. Study information: Earlier sequencing of about 179 million T cells yielded 100 million to 140 million unique TCR beta sequences.

Each of the donors was a healthy bone marrow donor. V lost 5 bases, J lost 0 bases, and 11 bases lay in between. Germline CDR1 SGHRS, CDR2 YFSETQ. The CDR3 contains 15 residues. 60 Vbeta and 13 Jbeta primers were used in PCR. TCRdb's table, derived via immunoSEQ multiplex PCR, lists solely in-frame clones and lacks some. The table lists about 160,000 clones, nearly 80% of them singletons, with roughly 9% in the top ten. Study-wide results and limits: For presence/absence analyses, sequencing depth was assumed to be roughly uniform across donors. As was reported, the classifier diagnosed cytomegalovirus status with high specificity and sensitivity.

A note on this clone: Its antigen is not identified. Additional DNA sequences in this sample encode the identical CDR3.

The TCR sequence derives from a man between 18 and 29 years old in good health and CMV-seropositive. Sequenced input: PBMCs. The chain links TRBV5-1 to TRBJ2-2, with D hard to call. CDR3 sequence reads: CASSLGGSNTGELFF. CDR3 DNA: TGCGCCAGCAGTCTTGGCGGATCGAACACCGGGGAGCTGTTTTTT.